A single sample gave rise to the 29 T cell receptor beta chains below, sequenced in a study of blood T cell repertoires in COVID-19. Clones were read by immunoSEQ multiplex PCR, and TCRdb kept only the in-frame ones, dropping some. Of 150,000 to 200,000 clones listed, around 84% were seen once; the top ten hold 2.5% to 3%. The source material was peripheral blood. The receptors come from a man between 35 and 55 years old with active or convalescent COVID-19.

The chain recombines TRBV6-1 with TRBJ1-5; 10 bases map to TRBD1. Trimming removed 3 bases from V and 4 bases from J; junction bases left unmatched: 6. The CDR3 covers 16 residues. Per germline, CDR1 MNHNS and CDR2 SASEGT. CDR3: CASSETGGFGNQPQHF. The CDR3 region has the DNA TGTGCCAGCAGTGAGACAGGGGGCTTTGGAAATCAGCCCCAGCATTTT.

This clone was observed once. V and J are TRBV24-1 and TRBJ2-1, with TRBD2 matching over 10 bases. CDR1 is KGHDR, CDR2 SFDVKD, per germline. The CDR3 runs to 16 residues. V lost 3 bases, J lost 9 bases, and 10 bases stayed unmatched. In DNA form, the CDR3 reads TGTGCCACCAGTGATAGCGGGGGGGCCAGATCTAGTGAGCAGTTCTTC. Its protein product is CATSDSGGARSSEQFF.

V and J are TRBV24-1 and TRBJ2-1; tentative D call: TRBD1 (6 bases). The CDR3 spans 16 residues. Germline V gene lookup returns CDR1 KGHDR and CDR2 SFDVKD. The V and J ends lost 4 bases and 0 bases respectively, with 12 bases between them. The CDR3 is CATSDRDRSSYNEQFF. The CDR3 DNA reads as TGTGCCACCAGTGACCGTGACAGGTCCTCCTACAATGAGCAGTTCTTC.

The table lists this clone with a few counts. This chain joins TRBV6-2 or TRBV6-3 and TRBJ2-5; TRBD2 matches at 8 bases. CDR1 is MNHEY and CDR2 is SVGEGT in the germline V gene. Losses at the gene ends were 0 bases for V and 7 bases for J; bases not matched to a gene: 7. The length of the CDR3 is 15 residues. In DNA form, the CDR3 reads TGTGCCAGCAGTTACTCCGGGACTAGGGGGGGGACCCAGTACTTC. As protein: CASSYSGTRGGTQYF.

The V gene is TRBV28, the J gene TRBJ1-1; TRBD1 agrees at 10 bases. V trimming: 5 bases; J trimming: 4 bases; junction bases outside the gene matches: 7. Germline loops: CDR1 MDHEN, CDR2 SYDVKM. CDR3 size: 15 residues. The CDR3 loop is CASSETGGSFTEAFF. In DNA form, the CDR3 reads TGTGCCAGCAGTGAGACAGGGGGCTCTTTCACTGAAGCTTTCTTT.

The J gene is TRBJ1-4, the V gene TRBV6-1; D unresolved. The CDR3 covers 15 residues. Per the germline V gene, CDR1 is MNHNS and CDR2 is SASEGT. Trimming shortened V by 1 base and J by 2 bases, and 8 bases separated the two germline ends. The CDR3 nucleotides are TGTGCCAGCAGTGAAGGGGGAGGCACTAATGAAAAACTGTTTTTT. Its protein product is CASSEGGGTNEKLFF.

Concerning this clone itself: The sample holds other DNA sequences that translate to the same CDR3. The chain joins TRBV7-3 to TRBJ2-5, with D tentatively TRBD1 (6 bases). Per the germline V gene, CDR1 is SGHTA and CDR2 is FQGTGA. The germline V and J ends were trimmed by 0 bases and 1 base, with 6 bases remaining between them. The CDR3 has 14 residues. CDR3 region: CASSLTGGQETQYF. The CDR3 coding sequence is TGTGCCAGCAGCTTAACAGGGGGCCAAGAGACCCAGTACTTC.

In nucleotides, the CDR3 is TGTGCCTCTTCGGGGGGGGAAGGGACAGATACGCAGTATTTT. Translated: CASSGGEGTDTQYF. The chain couples TRBV19 to TRBJ2-3, with TRBD2 matching 8 bases. Unmatched junction bases numbered 10, after V lost 11 bases and J lost 3 bases. CDR3 size: 14 residues. Germline lookup yields CDR1 LNHDA and CDR2 SQIVND (reference sequence).

The V call is TRBV28, the J call TRBJ1-2; D gene ambiguous. The CDR3 runs to 14 residues. The V and J ends lost 4 bases and 0 bases respectively, with 9 bases between them. Looked up from germline, CDR1 is MDHEN and CDR2 is SYDVKM. CDR3 amino acids: CASSYGGSNYGYTF. The CDR3 nucleotides read TGTGCCAGCAGTTACGGCGGATCTAACTATGGCTACACCTTC.

The chain is built from TRBV27 and TRBJ2-1; 10 positions agree with TRBD2. The CDR3 is made up of 14 amino acids. Germline V lookup: CDR1 MNHEY, CDR2 SMNVEV (reference sequence). V trimming: 6 bases; J trimming: 8 bases; junction bases outside the gene matches: 7. CDR3 bases: TGTGCCAGCAGAGGACTAGCGGCCTGGGATGAGCAGTTCTTC. As protein: CASRGLAAWDEQFF.

The chain recombines TRBV12-3 or TRBV12-4 with TRBJ2-5; D perhaps matches TRBD2 (5 bases). Trimming removed 3 bases from V and 5 bases from J, with 10 bases in between. This CDR3 has 13 amino acids. The CDR3 reads CASSFTRDETQYF. In nucleotides, the CDR3 is TGTGCCAGCAGTTTCACTCGGGATGAGACCCAGTACTTC.

This rearrangement joins TRBV3-1 (or the pseudogene TRBV3-2) to TRBJ2-3, with TRBD2 matching over 9 bases. This CDR3 has 15 amino acids. The J segment lost 3 bases and the V segment lost 4 bases, leaving 5 bases of the junction unmatched. CDR1 is LGHDT and CDR2 is YNNKEL in the germline V gene (reference sequence). CDR3 in DNA: TGTGCCAGCAGCCCCATGGCGGGGGGGACAGATACGCAGTATTTT. Translation: CASSPMAGGTDTQYF.

The V call is TRBV6-5, the J call TRBJ1-5; D gene uncertain. V lost 4 bases and J 4 bases, leaving 8 bases between the germline ends. The CDR3 totals 13 residues. Germline V lookup: CDR1 MNHEY, CDR2 SVGAGI. The CDR3 DNA sequence: TGTGCCAGCAGTTGGGCACTTAATCAGCCCCAGCATTTT. It yields the protein CASSWALNQPQHF.

Details on this clone: An end of the junction does not agree with germline; a read error may underlie this. The rearrangement joins TRBV10-2 to TRBJ1-2; 10 bases are a match to TRBD1. The CDR3 has 13 amino acids. CDR1 is WSHSY and CDR2 is SAAADI in the germline V gene. For the CDR3, the DNA is TGCGCCAGCAGGCGGGACAGGGGCCCTCCAACCAACTTC. Translation gives CASRRDRGPPTNF.

The V and J genes are TRBV28 and TRBJ2-2, with D tentatively TRBD2 (6 bases). CDR1 is MDHEN, CDR2 SYDVKM, per germline. The CDR3 length is 14 residues. Trimming removed 3 bases at V and 1 base at J, with 6 bases between. DNA for the CDR3: TGTGCCAGCAGTTTGGGAGGGAACACCGGGGAGCTGTTTTTT. It translates to CASSLGGNTGELFF.

V gene TRBV7-9 combines with J gene TRBJ1-6; 9 positions agree with TRBD1. The CDR3 runs 14 residues. J lost 7 bases, V lost 5 bases, and 3 bases had no gene match. Germline lookup yields CDR1 SEHNR and CDR2 FQNEAQ (reference sequence). The CDR3 nucleotides are TGTGCCAGCAGCCGAGGGACAGGGAATTCACCCCTCCACTTT. It yields the protein CASSRGTGNSPLHF.

The chain couples TRBV29-1 to TRBJ2-2; D might be TRBD1 (6 bases). The V end lost 2 bases, the J end lost 6 bases, and 10 bases lay between the germline ends. The V gene's germline CDR1 is SQVTM and CDR2 ANQGSEA. CDR3 length: 13 residues. CDR3 DNA sequence: TGCAGCGTTGAAACAGGGACGGCCGGGGAGCTGTTTTTT. Its translation: CSVETGTAGELFF.

Comments on this clone: Germline is not matched at one junction end, which may reflect a read error. The CDR3 region has the DNA TGTGCCACCAGTGAGAACGGGGGTCCACGTATTCTCTTC. It translates to CATSENGGPRILF. This sequence joins TRBV24-1 and TRBJ2-1, with D possibly TRBD2 on 6 matching bases. CDR3 length: 13 residues. Germline V gives CDR1 KGHDR, CDR2 SFDVKD.

The gene calls are TRBV5-6 and TRBJ2-5; D not resolved. Per germline, CDR1 SGHDT and CDR2 YYEEEE. Trimming took off 4 bases at V and 3 bases at J, with 4 bases between the two ends. The CDR3 has 11 residues. CDR3 in amino acids: CASSIKETQYF. The CDR3 bases are TGTGCCAGCAGCATTAAAGAGACCCAGTACTTC.

V is TRBV27 and J is TRBJ1-5; D is undetermined. V was cut by 7 bases and J by 0 bases, with 10 bases left in between. Germline V gene sequence: CDR1 MNHEY, CDR2 SMNVEV (reference sequence). The CDR3 sequence is 14 residues long. CDR3 protein: CASNSEYSNQPQHF. The CDR3 DNA is TGTGCCAGCAATTCCGAGTATAGCAATCAGCCCCAGCATTTT.

V usage is TRBV3-1 (or the pseudogene TRBV3-2) and J usage is TRBJ1-2; D is perhaps TRBD1 (6 bases). The CDR3 has 13 amino acids. V was trimmed by 2 bases and J by 8 bases, leaving 12 bases between them. The germline V gene has CDR1 LGHDT and CDR2 YNNKEL (reference sequence). The CDR3 DNA follows: TGTGCCAGCAGCCAACAGGGGACGGGCGGCTACACCTTC. Protein product: CASSQQGTGGYTF.

The chain uses TRBV7-3 and TRBJ2-3, with D perhaps TRBD1 (6 bases). With 4 bases removed from V and 2 bases from J, the gap between germline ends came to 16 bases. CDR1 and CDR2 from the germline V gene are SGHTA and FQGTGA. The CDR3 contains 16 residues. The CDR3 nucleotides read TGTGCCAGCAGCTCCGCCGGGACAAGTCCCACAGATACGCAGTATTTT. Protein sequence: CASSSAGTSPTDTQYF.

The chain combines TRBV6-5 with TRBJ2-4; TRBD1 aligns across 7 bases. Germline CDR1 MNHEY, CDR2 SVGAGI. The J segment lost 9 bases and the V segment lost 5 bases, leaving 7 bases of the junction unmatched. The CDR3 is made up of 13 amino acids. The CDR3 here is CASSTSGTAIQYF. The DNA of the CDR3 is TGTGCCAGCAGTACCTCCGGGACAGCCATTCAGTACTTC.

This chain links TRBV2 with TRBJ1-1, with D tentatively TRBD1 (6 bases). Trimming took 5 bases from V and 0 from J, leaving 10 bases between them. Germline CDR1 and CDR2: SNHLY and FYNNEI. The CDR3 totals 14 residues. The DNA for the CDR3 is TGTGCCAGCAGTAGGGACATCCTGAACACTGAAGCTTTCTTT. It codes for CASSRDILNTEAFF.

The chain links TRBV20-1 to TRBJ1-1, with D hard to call. The CDR3 runs 14 residues. Trimming left V 3 bases short and J 4 bases short, with 15 bases between. Germline CDR1 reads DFQATT; CDR2 reads SNEGSKA (reference sequence). The CDR3 reads CSASVGEVGTEAFF. The CDR3 nucleotides read TGCAGTGCTAGTGTCGGGGAGGTTGGCACTGAAGCTTTCTTT.

V usage is TRBV2 and J usage is TRBJ2-3; TRBD2 is a possible D gene (6 bases). Germline-derived CDR1 and CDR2 are SNHLY and FYNNEI. The CDR3 is made up of 13 amino acids. V was pared by 7 bases and J by 0 bases, with 8 bases between. CDR3 in amino acids: CASNGRSTDTQYF. In DNA form, the CDR3 reads TGTGCCAGCAATGGGAGGAGCACAGATACGCAGTATTTT.

This chain uses TRBV6-5 with TRBJ1-6; 11 bases are a match to TRBD1. Trimming removed 7 bases from V and 9 bases from J; junction bases left unmatched: 8. CDR3 length: 15 residues. Germline lookup yields CDR1 MNHEY and CDR2 SVGAGI. The CDR3: CASNPGTGGSSPLHF. CDR3 nucleotide sequence: TGTGCCAGCAACCCTGGGACAGGGGGGAGTTCACCCCTCCACTTT.

CDR3: CASSADAGWGYGYTF. In DNA, the CDR3 is TGTGCCAGCAGCGCCGATGCAGGGTGGGGCTATGGCTACACCTTC. The V gene is TRBV11-2, the J gene TRBJ1-2; D perhaps matches TRBD1 (5 bases). Germline loops: CDR1 SGHAT, CDR2 FQNNGV. The ends were cut back, 5 bases at V and 4 bases at J, with 17 bases in the middle. The CDR3 is 15 residues long. The full variable domain, its missing parts supplied by reference TRBV11-2 and TRBJ1-2, is EAGVAQSPRYKIIEKRQSVAFWCNPISGHATLYWYQQILGQGPKLLIQFQNNGVVDDSQLPKDRFSAERLKGVDSTLKIQPAKLEDSAVYLCASSADAGWGYGYTFGSGTRLTVV.

The V call is TRBV7-9, the J call TRBJ1-4, with TRBD1 identical over 10 bases. With 3 bases clipped from V and 7 bases from J, the junction kept 8 bases outside the gene matches. The germline gives CDR1 SEHNR, CDR2 FQNEAQ (reference sequence). The CDR3 sequence is 16 residues long. The CDR3 DNA is TGTGCCAGCAGCTTTGTAATCGGACAGGGGGGTGAAAAACTGTTTTTT. This codes for CASSFVIGQGGEKLFF.